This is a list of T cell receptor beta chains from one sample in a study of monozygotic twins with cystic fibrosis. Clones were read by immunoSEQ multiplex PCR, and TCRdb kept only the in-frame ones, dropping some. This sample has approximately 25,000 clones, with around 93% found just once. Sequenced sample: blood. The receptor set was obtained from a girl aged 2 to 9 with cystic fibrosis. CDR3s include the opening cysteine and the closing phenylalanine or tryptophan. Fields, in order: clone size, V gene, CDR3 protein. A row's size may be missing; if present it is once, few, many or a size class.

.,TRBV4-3,CASSQEGATNEKLFF
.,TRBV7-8,CASSPRGGDAMISNQPQHF
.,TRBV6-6,CASRRGWNQPQHF
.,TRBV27,CASSFSPAGQSSHATYEQYF
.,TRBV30,CAWSVQDRGEQYF
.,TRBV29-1,CSVETVNGYTF
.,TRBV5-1,CASSRGQLNTEAFF
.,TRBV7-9,CASSLSMNTEAFF
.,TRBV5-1,CASSLDRTEQYF
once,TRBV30,CAWSSHRVTNEKLFF
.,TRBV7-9,CASSLALGHWQPSAEAFF
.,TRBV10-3,CAIRAGLLQETQYF
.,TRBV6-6,CASCWGQGFYEQYF
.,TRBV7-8,CASRPTGGESNQPQHF
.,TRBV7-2,CASSFTGLPGELFF
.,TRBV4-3,CASSQGAGTGLAFF
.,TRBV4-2,CASSAPGQGTEAFF